Each of the 30 T cell receptor beta chains below was sequenced from the same sample in a study of blood T cell repertoires in COVID-19. Sequencing used immunoSEQ multiplex PCR; TCRdb keeps in-frame clones, though not all of them. The sample records over 150,000 clones, about 86% being singletons. Sequencing was done on a sample of PBMCs or T cells enriched from blood (not recorded which). The receptors stem from a man aged 40-55 years who had recovered from COVID-19.

The genes are TRBV2 and TRBJ2-7, with D unresolved. V lost 7 bases, J lost 0 bases, and 13 bases lay in between. Germline lookup yields CDR1 SNHLY and CDR2 FYNNEI. The CDR3 has 14 residues. The CDR3 sequence: CASIEQQSSYEQYF. CDR3 DNA: TGTGCCAGCATAGAGCAACAGAGCTCCTACGAGCAGTACTTC.

CDR3 protein: CASSQDQGRSSPLHF. The DNA for the CDR3 is TGCGCCAGCAGCCAAGATCAGGGAAGGAGTTCACCCCTCCACTTT. The chain joins TRBV4-1 to TRBJ1-6; perhaps TRBD1 as D (5 bases). CDR1 and CDR2 (germline): MGHRA, YSYEKL. V lost 0 bases and J lost 9, with 12 bases in between. This CDR3 is built from 15 residues.

The chain has TRBV6-1 and TRBJ1-1; TRBD1 agrees at 9 bases. Germline CDR1 is MNHNS and CDR2 is SASEGT. The CDR3 has 14 residues. Trimming removed 3 bases from V and 5 bases from J; junction bases left unmatched: 4. The DNA for the CDR3 is TGTGCCAGCAGTGACGGGACAGGGCTAACTGAAGCTTTCTTT. Translating it yields CASSDGTGLTEAFF.

The chain carries TRBV5-4 and TRBJ1-2; 7 bases match TRBD1. This CDR3 is built from 14 residues. CDR1 SGHNT and CDR2 YYREEE come from the germline V gene (reference sequence). The trim removed 0 bases at V and 2 bases at J, leaving 1 base unmatched. CDR3 sequence reads: CASSLAGGNYGYTF. CDR3 coding DNA: TGTGCCAGCAGCTTGGCAGGGGGGAACTATGGCTACACCTTC.

The gene calls are TRBV7-9 and TRBJ2-3; D is possibly TRBD2 (6 bases). CDR3 length: 15 amino acids. V was clipped by 2 bases and J by 4 bases, with 13 bases between them. CDR1 is SEHNR and CDR2 is FQNEAQ in the germline V gene (reference sequence). CDR3 in amino acids: CASSLRASEPDTQYF. In DNA form, the CDR3 reads TGTGCCAGCAGCTTACGGGCTAGCGAACCAGATACGCAGTATTTT.

This chain uses TRBV9 with TRBJ2-1; 9 positions agree with TRBD2. This CDR3 is 16 amino acids long. Germline V gene sequence: CDR1 SGDLS, CDR2 YYNGEE. With V trimmed by 0 bases and J by 3 bases, 4 bases remained unmatched. As DNA, the CDR3 is TGTGCCAGCAGCGTAGGAGGCGGGGGGGGCTACAATGAGCAGTTCTTC. The encoded protein is CASSVGGGGGYNEQFF. The full variable domain, with the rest looked up from reference TRBV9 and TRBJ2-1, is DSGVTQTPKHLITATGQRVTLRCSPRSGDLSVYWYQQSLDQGLQFLIQYYNGEERAKGNILERFSAQQFPDLHSELNLSSLELGDSALYFCASSVGGGGGYNEQFFGPGTRLTVL.

J is TRBJ1-2 and V is TRBV11-2; D unresolved. Germline V CDR1 and CDR2: SGHAT, FQNNGV. Trimming took 0 bases from V and 1 from J, leaving 9 bases between them. There are 15 residues in the CDR3. The DNA for the CDR3 is TGTGCCAGCAGCTTAGATCTAGGATATAACTATGGCTACACCTTC. This translates into CASSLDLGYNYGYTF.

This chain uses TRBV28 with TRBJ1-5; the match to TRBD1 covers 9 bases. J was trimmed by 7 bases and V by 2 bases; bases with no gene match: 9. The CDR3 loop spans 16 amino acids. Looked up from germline, CDR1 is MDHEN and CDR2 is SYDVKM. CDR3 sequence: CASSLGPGQGRQPQHF. The CDR3 DNA sequence: TGTGCCAGCAGTTTAGGCCCGGGACAGGGACGGCAGCCCCAGCATTTT.

This clone has just one count. The CDR3 sequence: CATSRDGGFSGQYF. CDR3 nucleotides: TGTGCCACCAGCAGAGATGGAGGTTTTAGCGGGCAGTACTTC. The chain uses TRBV15 and TRBJ2-7; TRBD2 might be the D (6 bases). The CDR3 totals 14 residues. Germline-derived CDR1 and CDR2 are LNHNV and YYDKDF (reference sequence). V was trimmed by 0 bases and J by 9 bases, leaving 15 bases between them.

This clone appeared a single time. The rearrangement joins TRBV6-1 to TRBJ1-5; maybe TRBD1 (5 bases). This CDR3 comprises 15 residues. Trimming took off 0 bases at V and 3 bases at J, with 9 bases between the two ends. The germline V gene has CDR1 MNHNS and CDR2 SASEGT. The CDR3, as DNA: TGTGCCAGCAGTGAAGCGGACAACTACAATCAGCCCCAGCATTTT. It encodes CASSEADNYNQPQHF.

In its sample, this clone was seen many times. This chain links TRBV5-6 with TRBJ1-6; D gene uncertain. The CDR3 extends over 15 amino acids. V was pared by 0 bases and J by 8 bases, with 12 bases between. Germline loops: CDR1 SGHDT, CDR2 YYEEEE. The chain's CDR3 is CASSLGAGSHSPLHF. The CDR3 DNA reads TGTGCCAGCAGCTTGGGGGCAGGATCCCATTCACCCCTCCACTTT.

J is TRBJ2-4 and V is TRBV5-1; D assignment may be TRBD1 or TRBD2 (6 bases each). Germline V CDR1 and CDR2: SGHRS, YFSETQ. The CDR3 contains 14 residues. V was cut by 4 bases and J by 7 bases, with 15 bases left in between. The CDR3 region has the DNA TGCGCCAGCAGCCTGGGGGGCGGAAGGAACATTCAGTACTTC. It is translated as CASSLGGGRNIQYF.

This clone was observed a few times. This sequence joins TRBV7-9 and TRBJ1-5; possibly TRBD1 for D (5 bases). Germline V gene data show CDR1 as SEHNR and CDR2 as FQNEAQ (reference sequence). The CDR3 spans 15 residues. V shed 0 bases and J shed 7 bases, with 13 bases lying between them. The CDR3 DNA is TGTGCCAGCAGCTTAGCTTCGGCCGGGGGGCAGCCCCAGCATTTT. Encoded protein: CASSLASAGGQPQHF.

The chain carries TRBV7-2 and TRBJ2-2; D is perhaps TRBD1 (6 bases). The CDR3 consists of 15 residues. Germline V gene data show CDR1 as SGHTA and CDR2 as FQGNSA. V was cut by 6 bases and J by 3 bases, with 14 bases left in between. CDR3 residues: CASRHGQSYTGELFF. The CDR3 DNA reads TGTGCCAGCAGACATGGACAGTCTTACACCGGGGAGCTGTTTTTT. The entire variable domain, with the rest obtained from reference TRBV7-2 and TRBJ2-2, is as follows: GAGVSQSPSNKVTEKGKDVELRCDPISGHTALYWYRQSLGQGLEFLIYFQGNSAPDKSGLPSDRFSAERTGGSVSTLTIQRTQQEDSAVYLCASRHGQSYTGELFFGEGSRLTVL.

The chain carries TRBV5-8 and TRBJ1-1; no clear D. This CDR3 contains 13 residues. The germline V and J ends were trimmed by 4 bases and 8 bases, with 15 bases remaining between them. In germline, CDR1 is SGHTS, CDR2 YDEGEE. The CDR3 DNA reads as TGTGCCAGCAGCCTAGAGGCCACCAACGAAGCTTTCTTT. Encoded protein: CASSLEATNEAFF.

The chain has TRBV5-5 and TRBJ1-2; TRBD1 might be the D (6 bases). The CDR3 runs to 14 residues. CDR1 is SGHKS, CDR2 YYEKEE, per germline (reference sequence). Trimming took 0 bases from V and 4 from J, leaving 10 bases between them. CDR3 bases: TGTGCCAGCAGCTTGGCGGACAGCCGCTATGGCTACACCTTC. Amino acid sequence: CASSLADSRYGYTF.

The chain employs TRBV29-1 and TRBJ1-2; no clear D. This CDR3 is built from 12 residues. V dropped 4 bases and J dropped 1 base, with 7 bases sitting between them. In germline, CDR1 is SQVTM, CDR2 ANQGSEA. The DNA for the CDR3 is TGCAGCGTTGGGGAGGGTAACTATGGCTACACCTTC. Translating gives CSVGEGNYGYTF. Full variable domain (rest looked up from reference TRBV29-1 and TRBJ1-2): SAVISQKPSRDICQRGTSLTIQCQVDSQVTMMFWYRQQPGQSLTLIATANQGSEATYESGFVIDKFPISRPNLTFSTLTVSNMSPEDSSIYLCSVGEGNYGYTFGSGTRLTVV.

This chain uses TRBV5-4 with TRBJ2-1; no clear D. The CDR3 has 14 residues. Germline assignment: CDR1 SGHNT and CDR2 YYREEE (reference sequence). V was shortened by 2 bases and J by 6 bases, with 12 bases between the two germline ends. CDR3 coding DNA: TGTGCCAGCAGCTTAGTTGGGCGCCTCAATGAGCAGTTCTTC. This gives the protein CASSLVGRLNEQFF.

The V call is TRBV29-1, the J call TRBJ1-1; possible D gene TRBD1, 5 bases. This CDR3 is 14 amino acids long. Germline-derived CDR1 and CDR2 are SQVTM and ANQGSEA. Trimming removed 4 bases from V and 2 bases from J, with 14 bases in between. The CDR3 sequence: CSVVDRQGNTEAFF. Written as DNA, the CDR3 is TGCAGCGTTGTGGATAGGCAGGGAAACACTGAAGCTTTCTTT.

V and J are TRBV19 and TRBJ2-4, with 14 bases that match TRBD2. Trimming cost V 5 bases and J 4 bases; bases outside gene matches: 4. From germline, CDR1 is LNHDA and CDR2 SQIVND (reference sequence). This CDR3 is 16 amino acids long. CDR3 protein: CASSSGLAGGKNIQYF. Written as DNA, the CDR3 is TGTGCCAGTAGTTCCGGACTAGCGGGGGGAAAAAACATTCAGTACTTC. The variable domain in full, completed from reference TRBV19 and TRBJ2-4, reads DGGITQSPKYLFRKEGQNVTLSCEQNLNHDAMYWYRQDPGQGLRLIYYSQIVNDFQKGDIAEGYSVSREKKESFPLTVTSAQKNPTAFYLCASSSGLAGGKNIQYFGAGTRLSVL.

This sequence joins TRBV21-1 and TRBJ2-7; TRBD2 reflects the table's D call only, with no check against the DNA. TRBV21-1 is tagged as a pseudogene. This CDR3 has 13 amino acids. CDR3 sequence: CASSISLSYEQYF. CDR3 bases: TGTGCCAGCAGCATTTCACTCTCCTACGAGCAGTACTTC.

The V gene is TRBV13, the J gene TRBJ1-3; D ambiguous. The V gene lost 2 bases and the J gene lost 2 bases, with 16 bases spanning the gap. The CDR3 extends over 17 amino acids. Germline V gives CDR1 PRHDT, CDR2 FYEKMQ (reference sequence). The CDR3 nucleotides read TGTGCCAGCAGCTTATACACCCTGGGCCTGACTGGAAACACCATATATTTT. This encodes CASSLYTLGLTGNTIYF.

J is TRBJ2-3 and V is TRBV5-1; maybe TRBD2 (7 bases). CDR1 and CDR2 (germline): SGHRS, YFSETQ. There are 15 residues in the CDR3. The ends were cut back, 8 bases at V and 0 bases at J, with 16 bases in the middle. CDR3 amino acids: CASTPGGQSTDTQYF. For the CDR3, the DNA is TGCGCCAGTACCCCCGGGGGGCAAAGCACAGATACGCAGTATTTT.

The chain is built from TRBV21-1 and TRBJ1-2. TRBV21-1 is noted as a pseudogene. This CDR3 region has 15 residues. The CDR3 nucleotides read TGTGCCAGCAGCAAAGGTAGACTGTTAAACTATGGCTACACCTTC. It codes for CASSKGRLLNYGYTF.

The chain couples TRBV19 to TRBJ1-1; TRBD1 is a possible D gene (6 bases). The CDR3 covers 14 residues. Germline loops: CDR1 LNHDA, CDR2 SQIVND (reference sequence). Trimming pared 4 bases from V and 5 bases from J, leaving 14 bases between. The CDR3 loop is CASSTLARGTEAFF. The CDR3 region has the DNA TGTGCCAGTAGTACACTAGCGAGGGGGACTGAAGCTTTCTTT.

The gene calls are TRBV6-2 or TRBV6-3 and TRBJ1-1; tentatively, D is TRBD1 (5 bases). CDR3 length equals 13 residues. Per germline, CDR1 MNHEY and CDR2 SVGEGT. V gave up 4 bases and J gave up 6 bases, with 12 bases separating them. Here the CDR3 DNA reads TGTGCCAGCAGTTCCGGGGGGTTAGCTGAAGCTTTCTTT. Translation: CASSSGGLAEAFF.

The V and J genes are TRBV7-9 and TRBJ1-2, with D maybe TRBD1 (6 bases). This CDR3 contains 13 residues. Per the germline V gene, CDR1 is SEHNR and CDR2 is FQNEAQ (reference sequence). Trimming took 7 bases from V and 8 from J, leaving 17 bases between them. Here the CDR3 DNA reads TGTGCCAGCACCACATCGACAGGATACGGCTACACCTTC. This gives the protein CASTTSTGYGYTF.

The gene calls are TRBV6-2 or TRBV6-3 and TRBJ2-7, with D possibly being TRBD2 (6 bases). From germline, CDR1 is MNHEY and CDR2 SVGEGT. The CDR3 sequence is 14 residues long. V was cut by 6 bases and J by 4 bases, with 16 bases left in between. The CDR3 loop reads CASSHKKGGYEQYF. The DNA for the CDR3 is TGTGCCAGCAGCCACAAAAAGGGAGGATACGAGCAGTACTTC.

This rearrangement joins TRBV2 to TRBJ1-2; maybe TRBD1 (5 bases). The CDR3 is 15 residues long. Trimming took 5 bases from V and 0 from J, leaving 13 bases between them. Germline CDR1 reads SNHLY; CDR2 reads FYNNEI. CDR3 sequence reads: CASSFDGHTNYGYTF. The CDR3 DNA follows: TGTGCCAGCAGTTTCGACGGACATACTAACTATGGCTACACCTTC.

This chain uses TRBV6-6 with TRBJ1-2; D is ambiguous. The CDR3 length is 10 residues. CDR1 is MNHNY, CDR2 SVGAGI, per germline (reference sequence). V lost 8 bases, J lost 8 bases, and 9 bases lay in between. The CDR3 spells CASFRRGYTF. For the CDR3, the DNA is TGTGCCAGCTTCAGGAGGGGCTACACCTTC.